This TCR beta chain was documented in a study of neoadjuvant nivolumab and ipilimumab in lung cancer. Using immunoSEQ multiplex PCR, the repertoire was profiled, and TCRdb retains in-frame clones only, with some absent. The sample records fewer than 15,000 clones, 95% being singletons. Broader study findings: Pretherapy blood TCR richness correlated positively with resected tumor richness.

A word on this clone: What it recognizes is unknown.

The material sequenced was peripheral blood, taken after neoadjuvant nivolumab, alone or with ipilimumab, at or shortly before surgery. The sequence came from an adult with non-small cell lung cancer.

The CDR3 bases are TGCGCCAGCAGCTGGGAGAACCGGGACAGCCAAGAGACCCAGTACTTC. Its translation is CASSWENRDSQETQYF. The rearrangement links TRBV5-1 to TRBJ2-5; 7 positions agree with TRBD1. This CDR3 is built from 16 residues. Germline V gene lookup returns CDR1 SGHRS and CDR2 YFSETQ. With V trimmed by 3 bases and J by 1 base, 9 bases remained unmatched. The whole variable domain, remainder taken from reference TRBV5-1 and TRBJ2-5, is KAGVTQTPRYLIKTRGQQVTLSCSPISGHRSVSWYQQTPGQGLQFLFEYFSETQRNKGNFPGRFSGRQFSNSRSEMNVSTLELGDSALYLCASSWENRDSQETQYFGPGTRLLVL.